A single sample is the source of the 30 T cell receptor beta chains below, sequenced in a study of radiotherapy plus CTLA-4 blockade in lung cancer listed by TCRdb under 2018. Library creation used the immunoSEQ multiplex PCR assay. TCRdb carries this immuneACCESS record with in-frame sequences only. Its versions omit some clonotypes, under half of them owing to an unresolved V gene in the studies checked, with the rest unexplained. The table for this sample lists tens of thousands of clones; approximately 77% of them were counted only once. Jointly, the top ten make up approximately 2.5% of the sample. The sample was peripheral blood, taken from a patient treated with radiotherapy plus ipilimumab. Receptors were obtained from a human donor with non-small cell lung cancer whose response to radiotherapy plus ipilimumab could not be evaluated.

This chain joins TRBV19 and TRBJ2-3; 14 nucleotides line up with TRBD2. This CDR3 region has 15 residues. V trimming: 5 bases; J trimming: 4 bases; junction bases outside the gene matches: 2. Germline CDR1 LNHDA, CDR2 SQIVND (reference sequence). The DNA of the CDR3 is TGTGCCAGTAGTGGACTAGCGGGGGGTTCAGATACGCAGTATTTT. Translating gives CASSGLAGGSDTQYF. Complete variable domain (other parts from reference TRBV19 and TRBJ2-3): DGGITQSPKYLFRKEGQNVTLSCEQNLNHDAMYWYRQDPGQGLRLIYYSQIVNDFQKGDIAEGYSVSREKKESFPLTVTSAQKNPTAFYLCASSGLAGGSDTQYFGPGTRLTVL.

This chain joins TRBV11-1 and TRBJ2-7; 10 nucleotides align to TRBD1. After removal of 5 bases from V and 5 bases from J, the junction contained 3 bases not matched to a gene. The germline CDR1 and CDR2 sequences are SGHAT and FQDESV (reference sequence). This CDR3 is built from 13 residues. CDR3 residues: CASSPGQGNEQYF. The CDR3 DNA reads as TGTGCCAGCAGCCCGGGACAGGGGAACGAGCAGTACTTC.

The J gene is TRBJ2-5, the V gene TRBV2; 8 nucleotides agree with TRBD2. The V segment lost 7 bases and the J segment 5 bases; nucleotides outside the gene matches: 9. CDR1 SNHLY and CDR2 FYNNEI come from the germline V gene. CDR3 length equals 14 residues. For the CDR3, the DNA is TGTGCCAGCACGATCGGGGGGGCCTGGGAGACCCAGTACTTC. Its protein product is CASTIGGAWETQYF.

The chain recombines TRBV27 with TRBJ1-5; 9 bases align to TRBD1. Germline CDR1 and CDR2: MNHEY and SMNVEV (reference sequence). This CDR3 region has 12 residues. The V segment lost 8 bases and the J segment 6 bases; nucleotides outside the gene matches: 2. The CDR3 DNA is TGTGCCAGCTCGGACAGGGGTCAGCCCCAGCATTTT. It codes for CASSDRGQPQHF.

In its sample, this clone was seen once. The J gene is TRBJ2-7, the V gene TRBV19; 7 positions match TRBD1. The V segment lost 5 bases and the J segment 2 bases; nucleotides outside the gene matches: 9. The CDR3 has 15 amino acids. Per the germline V gene, CDR1 is LNHDA and CDR2 is SQIVND (reference sequence). CDR3 coding DNA: TGTGCCAGTAGTGGATCCGGGACAGCTCCCTACGAGCAGTACTTC. Translation: CASSGSGTAPYEQYF.

The CDR3 nucleotides are TGTGCCATCAGTGATAGTCCCTTGATGAGAGGCAAAAACATTCAGTACTTC. This codes for CAISDSPLMRGKNIQYF. This rearrangement joins TRBV10-3 to TRBJ2-4, with unresolved D. V gave up 3 bases and J gave up 3 bases, with 18 bases separating them. The CDR3 is made up of 17 amino acids. Germline CDR1 reads ENHRY; CDR2 reads SYGVKD.

The chain is built from TRBV28 and TRBJ1-2; TRBD1 is a possible D gene (5 bases). Germline V CDR1 and CDR2: MDHEN, SYDVKM. The V end lost 7 bases, the J end lost 8 bases, and 23 bases lay between the germline ends. The CDR3 sequence is 15 residues long. The CDR3 here is CASTITPGDGRGYTF. CDR3 bases: TGTGCCAGCACCATTACCCCGGGGGACGGGCGGGGCTACACCTTC.

The chain has TRBV29-1 and TRBJ2-7; 8 nucleotides agree with TRBD2. V lost 6 bases and J lost 0; bases outside the gene matches: 4. CDR1 and CDR2 (germline): SQVTM, ANQGSEA. The length of the CDR3 is 13 residues. CDR3 amino acids: CSVLTSDSYEQYF. The CDR3 nucleotides read TGCAGCGTGTTGACTAGCGACTCCTACGAGCAGTACTTC.

This clone came up once. The chain uses TRBV5-4 and TRBJ2-5; D is undetermined. V was shortened by 0 bases and J by 2 bases, with 11 bases between the two germline ends. This CDR3 has 15 amino acids. Germline V gives CDR1 SGHNT, CDR2 YYREEE (reference sequence). This chain's CDR3 is CASSLGPDIQETQYF. The CDR3 DNA sequence: TGTGCCAGCAGCTTGGGGCCAGATATTCAAGAGACCCAGTACTTC.

The V call is TRBV4-3, the J call TRBJ2-7, with TRBD1 identical over 8 bases. The germline gives CDR1 LGHNA, CDR2 YSLEER. V dropped 1 base and J dropped 2; count of bases not matched to a gene: 1. The CDR3 is 14 amino acids. The CDR3 DNA is TGCGCCAGCAGCCAAGGGACAGGGCCCTACGAGCAGTACTTC. Protein: CASSQGTGPYEQYF.

This clone was seen more than once but under ten times. V gene TRBV10-2 combines with J gene TRBJ1-5; D remains ambiguous. V was cut by 6 bases and J by 6 bases, with 12 bases left in between. The CDR3 extends over 13 amino acids. Germline V CDR1 and CDR2: WSHSY, SAAADI. The CDR3 protein is CASRDSRGQPQHF. CDR3 in DNA: TGCGCCAGCAGGGACTCTCGGGGTCAGCCCCAGCATTTT.

The chain couples TRBV5-8 to TRBJ2-1; 13 nucleotides agree with TRBD2. CDR1 is SGHTS, CDR2 YDEGEE, per germline. V lost 4 bases and J lost 2; bases outside the gene matches: 3. The CDR3 runs to 16 residues. This chain's CDR3 is CASSLGLAGAYNEQFF. CDR3 bases: TGTGCCAGCAGCCTCGGACTAGCGGGGGCCTACAATGAGCAGTTCTTC.

The chain links TRBV4-1 to TRBJ2-1; weak D call: TRBD1 (5 bases). The CDR3 is 19 residues long. The germline V gene encodes CDR1 MGHRA and CDR2 YSYEKL. The germline V and J ends were trimmed by 0 bases and 3 bases, with 21 bases remaining between them. The CDR3 is CASSQDLLNGPQGYNEQFF. DNA of the CDR3: TGCGCCAGCAGCCAAGATCTCCTGAACGGGCCGCAGGGCTACAATGAGCAGTTCTTC.

This chain links TRBV12-5 with TRBJ2-3; TRBD1 agrees at 8 bases. V lost 1 base and J lost 3; bases outside the gene matches: 3. CDR1 LGHNT and CDR2 FRNRAP come from the germline V gene. CDR3 size: 15 residues. The CDR3 reads CASGLGQGRTDTQYF. CDR3 DNA: TGTGCTAGTGGTTTGGGACAGGGGAGGACAGATACGCAGTATTTT.

The rearrangement joins TRBV16 to TRBJ2-1, with D perhaps TRBD1 (6 bases). This CDR3 has 16 amino acids. V lost 5 bases and J 0 bases, leaving 14 bases between the germline ends. Germline V gene data show CDR1 as KGHSY and CDR2 as FQNENV. Written as DNA, the CDR3 is TGTGCCAGCAGCTTTCAGGGGAGAAGCTCCTACAATGAGCAGTTCTTC. As protein: CASSFQGRSSYNEQFF.

The chain carries TRBV27 and TRBJ1-5; no firm D call. Trimming removed 6 bases at V and 0 bases at J, with 21 bases between. Germline V gene data show CDR1 as MNHEY and CDR2 as SMNVEV (reference sequence). The CDR3 has 18 residues. The CDR3 nucleotides are TGTGCCAGCAGCCTTAATCCCGTGACTACTAATAGCAATCAGCCCCAGCATTTT. Protein sequence: CASSLNPVTTNSNQPQHF.

V and J are TRBV9 and TRBJ2-3; TRBD2 aligns across 16 bases. The CDR3 extends over 18 amino acids. The J segment lost 1 base and the V segment lost 0 bases, leaving 2 bases of the junction unmatched. Germline V gives CDR1 SGDLS, CDR2 YYNGEE. The CDR3 is CASSVDGTSGGGTDTQYF. In nucleotides, the CDR3 is TGTGCCAGCAGCGTAGATGGGACTAGCGGGGGGGGCACAGATACGCAGTATTTT.

The chain combines TRBV9 with TRBJ1-3; TRBD1 matches at 10 bases. V gave up 4 bases and J gave up 1 base; unmatched junction bases: 2. In germline, CDR1 is SGDLS, CDR2 YYNGEE. This CDR3 contains 15 residues. CDR3 loop: CASSRQGASGNTIYF. CDR3 DNA sequence: TGTGCCAGCAGCCGACAGGGGGCGTCTGGAAACACCATATATTTT. Filled out from reference TRBV9 and TRBJ1-3, the complete variable domain reads DSGVTQTPKHLITATGQRVTLRCSPRSGDLSVYWYQQSLDQGLQFLIQYYNGEERAKGNILERFSAQQFPDLHSELNLSSLELGDSALYFCASSRQGASGNTIYFGEGSWLTVV.

This rearrangement joins TRBV4-2 to TRBJ1-4; 7 nucleotides align to TRBD1. V trimming: 3 bases; J trimming: 0 bases; junction bases outside the gene matches: 1. The CDR3 is made up of 15 amino acids. Germline V gives CDR1 LGHNA, CDR2 YNFKEQ. This chain's CDR3 is CASSHRGATNEKLFF. The CDR3 DNA is TGTGCCAGCAGCCACAGGGGGGCAACTAATGAAAAACTGTTTTTT.

The gene calls are TRBV27 and TRBJ1-2; 7 bases fit TRBD1. Germline V gene sequence: CDR1 MNHEY, CDR2 SMNVEV (reference sequence). CDR3 size: 15 residues. V gave up 0 bases and J gave up 4 bases; unmatched junction bases: 5. CDR3 amino acids: CASSLSAHRGYGYTF. DNA of the CDR3: TGTGCCAGCAGTTTATCGGCCCACAGGGGCTATGGCTACACCTTC.

V is TRBV7-9 and J is TRBJ2-2; D is unresolved. The CDR3 sequence is 16 residues long. Germline lookup yields CDR1 SEHNR and CDR2 FQNEAQ (reference sequence). Trimming pared 1 base from V and 1 base from J, leaving 10 bases between. The CDR3 region is CASSLVGAVNTGELFF. CDR3 DNA: TGTGCCAGCAGCTTAGTAGGAGCCGTGAACACCGGGGAGCTGTTTTTT.

The chain has TRBV7-2 and TRBJ1-3; no reliable D call. V lost 5 bases and J lost 2, with 13 bases in between. In germline, CDR1 is SGHTA, CDR2 FQGNSA. This CDR3 region has 15 residues. The CDR3 protein is CASSRQRLPGNTIYF. The CDR3, as DNA: TGTGCCAGCAGCCGTCAGAGGCTGCCTGGAAACACCATATATTTT.

V and J are TRBV5-4 and TRBJ2-3; tentative D call: TRBD1 (5 bases). This CDR3 has 14 amino acids. The germline V gene has CDR1 SGHNT and CDR2 YYREEE (reference sequence). Trimming removed 4 bases at V and 4 bases at J, with 13 bases between. The DNA of the CDR3 is TGTGCCAGCAGCCCAGGGCCTTCTCCAGATACGCAGTATTTT. Its translation: CASSPGPSPDTQYF.

The table lists this clone with a few counts. The J gene is TRBJ2-5, the V gene TRBV18; 7 nucleotides match TRBD2. The CDR3 totals 17 residues. Germline V CDR1 and CDR2: KGHSH, LQKENI. J lost 2 bases, V lost 2 bases, and 11 bases had no gene match. DNA of the CDR3: TGTGCCAGCTCACCAATGCCCCTCCTAGCGGCGCAAGAGACCCAGTACTTC. Protein: CASSPMPLLAAQETQYF. The entire variable domain, with the rest obtained from reference TRBV18 and TRBJ2-5, is as follows: NAGVMQNPRHLVRRRGQEARLRCSPMKGHSHVYWYRQLPEEGLKFMVYLQKENIIDESGMPKERFSAEFPKEGPSILRIQQVVRGDSAAYFCASSPMPLLAAQETQYFGPGTRLLVL.

The V gene is TRBV5-8, the J gene TRBJ2-5; tentatively, D is TRBD2 (6 bases). The V gene's germline CDR1 is SGHTS and CDR2 YDEGEE. The CDR3 sequence is 14 residues long. Deletions cut 2 bases from V and 4 bases from J, with 12 bases between. As DNA, the CDR3 is TGTGCCAGCAGCTTTGCATTCGGGAGAGAGACCCAGTACTTC. This sequence encodes CASSFAFGRETQYF.

This clone was observed once. This chain uses TRBV5-1 with TRBJ1-1; no reliable D call. Germline lookup yields CDR1 SGHRS and CDR2 YFSETQ. The V end was cut by 2 bases, the J end by 1 base, with 9 bases between. The CDR3 loop spans 14 amino acids. The CDR3 nucleotides read TGCGCCAGCAGCTTATCACAGCCGAACACTGAAGCTTTCTTT. Translating gives CASSLSQPNTEAFF.

The chain recombines TRBV6-1 with TRBJ2-2, with 8 bases matching TRBD1. CDR1 is MNHNS and CDR2 is SASEGT in the germline V gene. The length of the CDR3 is 15 residues. V lost 4 bases, J lost 2 bases, and 3 bases stayed unmatched. The CDR3 sequence is CASSAGTGNTGELFF. The CDR3 coding sequence is TGTGCCAGCAGTGCCGGGACAGGAAACACCGGGGAGCTGTTTTTT.

This clone was counted once. The chain joins TRBV19 to TRBJ2-5; TRBD1 matches 9 bases. V shed 9 bases and J 5 bases; nucleotides not matched to a gene: 7. This CDR3 comprises 13 residues. CDR1 and CDR2 (germline): LNHDA, SQIVND (reference sequence). This chain's CDR3 is CASSRDRGETQYF. The CDR3 region has the DNA TGTGCCAGCTCCCGCGACAGGGGGGAGACCCAGTACTTC.

This chain connects TRBV5-1 to TRBJ2-2; D gene unclear. Between the trimmed V and J ends, which lost 0 bases and 2 bases, there was a span of 5 bases. Germline CDR1 SGHRS, CDR2 YFSETQ. The length of the CDR3 is 14 residues. CDR3 sequence (DNA): TGCGCCAGCAGCTTGGCCTTAAACACCGGGGAGCTGTTTTTT. Amino acid sequence: CASSLALNTGELFF. Using reference TRBV5-1 and TRBJ2-2 for the parts outside the CDR3, the full variable domain is KAGVTQTPRYLIKTRGQQVTLSCSPISGHRSVSWYQQTPGQGLQFLFEYFSETQRNKGNFPGRFSGRQFSNSRSEMNVSTLELGDSALYLCASSLALNTGELFFGEGSRLTVL.

This chain links TRBV9 with TRBJ2-1, with 11 bases fitting TRBD2. CDR1 SGDLS and CDR2 YYNGEE come from the germline V gene. V was pared by 7 bases and J by 5 bases, with 8 bases of the junction left unmatched. The CDR3 totals 15 residues. DNA of the CDR3: TGTGCCAGCGGTAGCGGGGGGGCCTATAACAATGAGCAGTTCTTC. Protein: CASGSGGAYNNEQFF.